This TCR beta chain was captured by sequencing in a study of blood T cells in healthy people across ages. Next came a second PCR, run for about 6 to 12 cycles, which used a sample-barcoded 5' primer along with a J-beta primer mix. MiXCR, applied by TCRdb to the 5' RACE reads, yields one record per CDR3 protein. The data contain some 1.7 million distinct CDR3 sequences, 28% of them singletons. The table lists this clonotype with a few counts. Its antigen is not known. Per sample, at least 6 micrograms of total RNA were extracted. This CDR3 has 16 amino acids. Germline V gene lookup returns CDR1 SEHNR and CDR2 FQNEAQ (reference sequence). V dropped 5 bases and J dropped 6 bases, with 22 bases sitting between them. Study results and caveats: When one million T cells were used, diversity estimates were thought to be underestimates. TCR beta diversity correlated strongly with naive T cell percentage. Per million T cells, TCR beta diversity dropped about linearly as age rose.

This receptor was identified in a woman in her 30s in good health. Sequencing was carried out using blood. J is TRBJ1-2 and V is TRBV7-9; tentatively, D is TRBD1 (5 bases). As DNA, the CDR3 is TGTGCCAGCAGCGCCCACACAGGAGGGCCAGGACATGGCTACACCTTC. As protein: CASSAHTGGPGHGYTF.